Following are 17 T cell receptor beta chains from one sample sequenced in a study of PD-1 blockade in classical Hodgkin lymphoma. Produced via immunoSEQ multiplex PCR; TCRdb's table is partial and in-frame only. The sample holds about 7,900 clones, 75% to 80% seen once. Time point of the sample: cycle 4 day 1 (C4D1), after 6 weeks of nivolumab. All trial patients relapsed after autologous stem cell transplantation. The sequencing used peripheral blood mononuclear cells (PBMCs), collected before the fourth cycle of nivolumab. These receptors were taken from a human donor with classical Hodgkin lymphoma.

The genes are TRBV28 and TRBJ1-6, with D perhaps TRBD1 (5 bases). This CDR3 has 16 amino acids. Germline V gene lookup returns CDR1 MDHEN and CDR2 SYDVKM. The ends were cut back, 3 bases at V and 7 bases at J, with 16 bases in the middle. The CDR3, as DNA: TGTGCCAGCAGTTTCATCACGACAGTTTGGAATTCACCCCTCCACTTT. Amino acids: CASSFITTVWNSPLHF.

The chain links TRBV6-1 to TRBJ2-3, with no clear D. V was shortened by 2 bases and J by 2 bases, with 11 bases between the two germline ends. This CDR3 is built from 15 residues. In germline, CDR1 is MNHNS, CDR2 SASEGT. The CDR3 sequence: CASSEPPRATDTQYF. The CDR3 region has the DNA TGTGCCAGCAGTGAACCCCCCAGAGCCACAGATACGCAGTATTTT.

This chain joins TRBV4-3 and TRBJ2-1; TRBD1 or TRBD2 may be the D gene (5 bases each). This CDR3 contains 15 residues. Germline V gene lookup returns CDR1 LGHNA and CDR2 YSLEER. V shed 4 bases and J shed 0 bases, with 10 bases lying between them. DNA of the CDR3: TGCGCCAGCAGCCGAGGGGCCAGCTCCTACAATGAGCAGTTCTTC. Translated: CASSRGASSYNEQFF.

The J gene is TRBJ1-4, the V gene TRBV5-6; no reliable D call. The CDR3 sequence is 12 residues long. Trimming pared 0 bases from V and 15 bases from J, leaving 12 bases between. Germline CDR1 SGHDT, CDR2 YYEEEE. CDR3 residues: CASSLVGSLMFF. The DNA for the CDR3 is TGTGCCAGCAGCTTGGTCGGATCTCTTATGTTTTTT. The whole variable domain, remainder taken from reference TRBV5-6 and TRBJ1-4, is DAGVTQSPTHLIKTRGQQVTLRCSPKSGHDTVSWYQQALGQGPQFIFQYYEEEERQRGNFPDRFSGHQFPNYSSELNVNALLLGDSALYLCASSLVGSLMFFGSGTQLSVL.

This chain joins TRBV10-3 and TRBJ1-1, with D tentatively TRBD1 (5 bases). Germline V gene sequence: CDR1 ENHRY, CDR2 SYGVKD. The V end lost 0 bases, the J end lost 8 bases, and 16 bases lay between the germline ends. CDR3 length: 15 amino acids. The CDR3 protein is CAISESPAGKGEAFF. In DNA, the CDR3 is TGTGCCATCAGTGAGTCGCCGGCAGGGAAAGGGGAAGCTTTCTTT.

The rearrangement links TRBV27 to TRBJ1-5; 10 positions agree with TRBD1. The CDR3 is made up of 15 amino acids. After removal of 6 bases from V and 3 bases from J, the junction contained 5 bases not matched to a gene. The germline V gene has CDR1 MNHEY and CDR2 SMNVEV (reference sequence). CDR3 nucleotide sequence: TGTGCCAGCAGGACAGGGGGCGCATTCAATCAGCCCCAGCATTTT. Translating it yields CASRTGGAFNQPQHF.

The table lists this clone with a few counts. The chain is built from TRBV2 and TRBJ1-4; TRBD1 matches at 7 bases. CDR1 is SNHLY, CDR2 FYNNEI, per germline. The CDR3 totals 16 residues. V lost 5 bases to trimming and J lost 3 bases; unmatched junction nucleotides: 9. CDR3 protein: CASSWDRGVPNEKLFF. The CDR3 DNA reads TGTGCCAGCAGTTGGGACAGAGGGGTACCTAATGAAAAACTGTTTTTT. Full variable domain (rest looked up from reference TRBV2 and TRBJ1-4): EPEVTQTPSHQVTQMGQEVILRCVPISNHLYFYWYRQILGQKVEFLVSFYNNEISEKSEIFDDQFSVERPDGSNFTLKIRSTKLEDSAMYFCASSWDRGVPNEKLFFGSGTQLSVL.

The chain recombines TRBV5-4 with TRBJ2-2; no definite D call. CDR1 SGHNT and CDR2 YYREEE come from the germline V gene (reference sequence). CDR3 length: 16 amino acids. V lost 0 bases and J lost 0, with 9 bases in between. The DNA of the CDR3 is TGTGCCAGCAGCTTGGTATACGGCACGAACACCGGGGAGCTGTTTTTT. Translating it yields CASSLVYGTNTGELFF. Drawing the rest from reference TRBV5-4 and TRBJ2-2, the complete variable domain is ETGVTQSPTHLIKTRGQQVTLRCSSQSGHNTVSWYQQALGQGPQFIFQYYREEENGRGNFPPRFSGLQFPNYSSELNVNALELDDSALYLCASSLVYGTNTGELFFGEGSRLTVL.

The V and J genes are TRBV15 and TRBJ1-5, with no clear D. The CDR3 extends over 14 amino acids. V was pared by 8 bases and J by 1 base, with 12 bases between. CDR1 and CDR2 from the germline V gene are LNHNV and YYDKDF (reference sequence). The CDR3, as DNA: TGTGCCACCTCCCCCGCGGGGAGCAATCAGCCCCAGCATTTT. Residues: CATSPAGSNQPQHF.

The V call is TRBV28, the J call TRBJ2-3; 7 nucleotides line up with TRBD2. The CDR3 is 15 residues long. Germline CDR1 reads MDHEN; CDR2 reads SYDVKM. Trimming cost V 2 bases and J 2 bases; bases outside gene matches: 4. The CDR3 region has the DNA TGTGCCAGCAGTTTACCTAGCGGACTCACAGATACGCAGTATTTT. It encodes CASSLPSGLTDTQYF.

J is TRBJ2-7 and V is TRBV7-9; D may be TRBD1 (5 bases). Trimming pared 5 bases from V and 4 bases from J, leaving 9 bases between. Germline-derived CDR1 and CDR2 are SEHNR and FQNEAQ (reference sequence). This CDR3 region has 12 residues. The chain's CDR3 is CASSPGQYEQYF. CDR3 nucleotide sequence: TGTGCCAGCAGCCCCGGACAATACGAGCAGTACTTC.

V gene TRBV19 combines with J gene TRBJ2-1; D could derive from TRBD1 or TRBD2 (5 bases each). CDR1 LNHDA and CDR2 SQIVND come from the germline V gene (reference sequence). This CDR3 is built from 15 residues. V lost 3 bases and J 8 bases, leaving 17 bases between the germline ends. The CDR3 DNA is TGTGCCAGTAGTATCAATGAGGGGTCGCAGGATGAGCAGTTCTTC. It encodes CASSINEGSQDEQFF.

This rearrangement joins TRBV2 to TRBJ2-1, with 7 bases matching TRBD1. The CDR3 is 14 residues long. V lost 6 bases, J lost 2 bases, and 4 bases stayed unmatched. Germline values: CDR1 SNHLY, CDR2 FYNNEI. CDR3 region: CASRVGQAYNEQFF. The CDR3 coding sequence is TGTGCCAGCAGGGTTGGACAGGCCTACAATGAGCAGTTCTTC.

V usage is TRBV16 and J usage is TRBJ2-1; TRBD2 might be the D (5 bases). CDR1 and CDR2 from the germline V gene are KGHSY and FQNENV. CDR3 length equals 16 residues. Deletions cut 1 base from V and 1 base from J, with 11 bases between. The CDR3 sequence is CASSQYKDWSYNEQFF. The CDR3 region has the DNA TGTGCCAGCAGCCAATATAAGGACTGGTCCTACAATGAGCAGTTCTTC.

The chain recombines TRBV28 with TRBJ2-1; D is ambiguous. From germline, CDR1 is MDHEN and CDR2 SYDVKM. Trimming removed 2 bases from V and 9 bases from J, with 8 bases in between. This CDR3 spans 12 amino acids. CDR3 bases: TGTGCCAGCAGTTTAAGGGTTGGTGAGCAGTTCTTC. Protein sequence: CASSLRVGEQFF.

V and J are TRBV2 and TRBJ2-3, with no clear D. The CDR3 contains 12 residues. V was trimmed by 7 bases and J by 8 bases, leaving 13 bases between them. Germline V gene lookup returns CDR1 SNHLY and CDR2 FYNNEI. The DNA of the CDR3 is TGTGCCAGCATAAAAGACAAACTTACGCAGTATTTT. Protein: CASIKDKLTQYF.

The table lists this clone with a few counts. The chain recombines TRBV7-8 with TRBJ1-2; D call uncertain. Trimming took 5 bases from V and 0 from J, leaving 10 bases between them. CDR3 size: 14 residues. Looked up from germline, CDR1 is SGHVS and CDR2 is FQNEAQ. The CDR3 sequence: CASSEAGSNYGYTF. In DNA form, the CDR3 reads TGTGCCAGCAGCGAAGCAGGCTCTAACTATGGCTACACCTTC.